This entry lists 21 T cell receptor beta chains sequenced from one sample in a study of cytomegalovirus exposure and HLA in healthy donors. Use of 60 Vbeta and 13 Jbeta primers characterized the PCR. Libraries were prepared by immunoSEQ multiplex PCR; TCRdb keeps only in-frame clonotypes and omits some of them. This sample lists under 200,000 clones; its ten largest clones have around 0.79%. Material for sequencing was PBMCs. The receptors derive from a woman in her late teens or twenties in good health and CMV-seropositive.

The chain uses TRBV19 and TRBJ1-5; perhaps TRBD1 as D (6 bases). Germline V CDR1 and CDR2: LNHDA, SQIVND (reference sequence). The CDR3 contains 14 residues. V was shortened by 5 bases and J by 2 bases, with 10 bases between the two germline ends. This CDR3 reads CASSSPGGNQPQHF. The DNA of the CDR3 is TGTGCCAGTAGTTCCCCAGGGGGCAATCAGCCCCAGCATTTT.

This chain connects TRBV7-2 to TRBJ2-3; D may be TRBD1 (6 bases). Germline assignment: CDR1 SGHTA and CDR2 FQGNSA. The CDR3 sequence is 14 residues long. V was shortened by 2 bases and J by 10 bases, with 16 bases between the two germline ends. The CDR3 DNA reads TGTGCCAGCAGCTTAAGGACGGTAGCAGGGGCGCAGTATTTT. Amino acid sequence: CASSLRTVAGAQYF.

With regard to this clone: Germline is not matched at one junction end, which may reflect a read error. The chain joins TRBV7-7 to TRBJ2-2; D might be TRBD2 (6 bases). This CDR3 is built from 15 residues. Germline CDR1 reads SSHAT; CDR2 reads FNYEAQ (reference sequence). This CDR3 is CASSLEGGRTGELFF. CDR3 DNA: TGTGCTAGCAGCTTAGAAGGTGGGAGGACCGGGGAGCTGTTTTTT.

The rearrangement links TRBV30 to TRBJ1-2; 7 nucleotides match TRBD1. The V gene's germline CDR1 is GTSNPN and CDR2 SVGIG (reference sequence). The CDR3 totals 13 residues. Unmatched junction bases numbered 6, after V lost 0 bases and J lost 8 bases. The CDR3 protein is CAWSVKGAGGYTF. The DNA for the CDR3 is TGTGCCTGGAGTGTCAAGGGGGCGGGGGGCTACACCTTC.

This chain uses TRBV6-5 with TRBJ2-2; no firm D call. The CDR3 is 12 residues long. The V gene's germline CDR1 is MNHEY and CDR2 SVGAGI. V was pared by 2 bases and J by 8 bases, with 6 bases between. The CDR3 DNA follows: TGTGCCAGCAGTTACCCCAAAGGGGAGCTGTTTTTT. The encoded protein is CASSYPKGELFF.

DNA for the CDR3: TGTGCCAGCTCACTCGGACAGAGCGCCAACTATGGCTACACCTTC. As protein: CASSLGQSANYGYTF. V gene TRBV18 combines with J gene TRBJ1-2, with a tentative D call TRBD1 (6 bases). The germline V gene encodes CDR1 KGHSH and CDR2 LQKENI. The V gene lost 4 bases and the J gene lost 2 bases, with 14 bases spanning the gap. This CDR3 spans 15 amino acids.

This sequence joins TRBV18 and TRBJ2-3, with 12 bases identical to TRBD2. Trimming took 2 bases from V and 8 from J; bases not matched to a gene: 5. The germline CDR1 and CDR2 sequences are KGHSH and LQKENI. The CDR3 has 15 amino acids. The CDR3 sequence: CASSPTSGGPATQYF. The CDR3, as DNA: TGTGCCAGCTCACCAACTAGCGGGGGGCCCGCTACGCAGTATTTT.

The V call is TRBV9, the J call TRBJ2-2; D uncertain. Trimming pared 0 bases from V and 2 bases from J, leaving 5 bases between. Germline V CDR1 and CDR2: SGDLS, YYNGEE. The CDR3 is made up of 14 amino acids. The CDR3 DNA follows: TGTGCCAGCAGCGTAGCTCCCAACACCGGGGAGCTGTTTTTT. It codes for CASSVAPNTGELFF.

The chain recombines TRBV11-2 with TRBJ2-3; 8 nucleotides line up with TRBD2. This CDR3 has 17 residues. V shed 1 base, J shed 3 bases, and the junction held 9 bases outside the gene matches. Germline CDR1 reads SGHAT; CDR2 reads FQNNGV. The CDR3 nucleotides read TGTGCCAGCAGCTTAGTGGGGACTAGTAGTGGAACAGATACGCAGTATTTT. As protein: CASSLVGTSSGTDTQYF.

V gene TRBV18 combines with J gene TRBJ1-2; D not certain. The germline V gene has CDR1 KGHSH and CDR2 LQKENI. With 5 bases removed from V and 4 bases from J, the gap between germline ends came to 5 bases. The CDR3 runs to 11 residues. CDR3 amino acids: CASSSGYGYTF. DNA for the CDR3: TGTGCCAGCTCATCGGGCTATGGCTACACCTTC. Variable domain in full (rest from reference TRBV18 and TRBJ1-2): NAGVMQNPRHLVRRRGQEARLRCSPMKGHSHVYWYRQLPEEGLKFMVYLQKENIIDESGMPKERFSAEFPKEGPSILRIQQVVRGDSAAYFCASSSGYGYTFGSGTRLTVV.

The V call is TRBV5-4, the J call TRBJ2-1; D gene uncertain. With 2 bases removed from V and 6 bases from J, the gap between germline ends came to 12 bases. This CDR3 is 14 amino acids long. The germline gives CDR1 SGHNT, CDR2 YYREEE (reference sequence). The CDR3 loop reads CASSFLDPGNEQFF. CDR3 coding DNA: TGTGCCAGCAGCTTCCTAGACCCCGGCAATGAGCAGTTCTTC.

V and J are TRBV2 and TRBJ2-5, with 9 nucleotides matching TRBD2. Germline trimming cut 4 bases from V and 3 bases from J; bases unmatched to any gene: 6. Germline lookup yields CDR1 SNHLY and CDR2 FYNNEI. The CDR3 sequence is 15 residues long. The CDR3 sequence is CASSGLAGVEETQYF. In DNA form, the CDR3 reads TGTGCCAGCAGTGGGTTAGCGGGGGTAGAAGAGACCCAGTACTTC.

CDR3 nucleotides: TGTGCCAGCAATGACGGCAGGGGGTATGGCTACACCTTC. This gives the protein CASNDGRGYGYTF. J is TRBJ1-2 and V is TRBV2; 7 positions match TRBD1. The CDR3 is made up of 13 amino acids. V lost 7 bases and J lost 5; bases outside the gene matches: 7. Per the germline V gene, CDR1 is SNHLY and CDR2 is FYNNEI.

The chain employs TRBV18 and TRBJ2-3, with D unclear. The CDR3 is made up of 16 amino acids. V was cut by 3 bases and J by 3 bases, with 16 bases left in between. Germline loops: CDR1 KGHSH, CDR2 LQKENI. DNA for the CDR3: TGTGCCAGCTCACCCCTCGGTACTACCCAGACAGATACGCAGTATTTT. Its translation: CASSPLGTTQTDTQYF.

V and J are TRBV7-3 and TRBJ2-7; TRBD1 agrees at 8 bases. Germline V gives CDR1 SGHTA, CDR2 FQGTGA. The V gene end was trimmed by 2 bases and the J gene end by 3 bases; junction bases not matched to a gene: 12. The CDR3 consists of 17 residues. The CDR3 region is CASSLGSRGRAGYEQYF. CDR3 coding DNA: TGTGCCAGCAGCTTAGGATCCAGGGGGCGTGCGGGCTACGAGCAGTACTTC.

CDR3 nucleotides: TGTGCCAGCAGGAGGGATGCTGGGGCCAACGTCCTGACTTTC. Translating it yields CASRRDAGANVLTF. V gene TRBV6-1 combines with J gene TRBJ2-6; maybe TRBD2 (5 bases). The CDR3 has 14 residues. V lost 6 bases and J 2 bases, leaving 8 bases between the germline ends. CDR1 and CDR2 (germline): MNHNS, SASEGT.

The rearrangement uses TRBV5-6 and TRBJ2-5; 13 bases line up with TRBD2. Trimming at V came to 2 bases and at J to 10 bases, leaving 8 bases not matched to a gene. The CDR3 loop spans 15 amino acids. Germline V gene data show CDR1 as SGHDT and CDR2 as YYEEEE. The DNA of the CDR3 is TGTGCCAGCAGCTTCGGTTGGACTAGCGGGAGTGTCCAGTACTTC. Translated: CASSFGWTSGSVQYF.

The chain has TRBV6-5 and TRBJ2-5, with TRBD2 identical over 8 bases. This CDR3 contains 16 residues. The V gene end was trimmed by 3 bases and the J gene end by 11 bases; junction bases not matched to a gene: 17. Germline V lookup: CDR1 MNHEY, CDR2 SVGAGI. Here the CDR3 reads CASSYPVDSGNTVQYF. CDR3 coding DNA: TGTGCCAGCAGTTATCCGGTTGATAGCGGGAATACGGTGCAGTACTTC.

The rearrangement uses TRBV5-1 and TRBJ2-1; 13 nucleotides align to TRBD2. The CDR3 has 17 amino acids. Germline CDR1 SGHRS, CDR2 YFSETQ. Trimming took 4 bases from V and 6 from J; bases not matched to a gene: 10. The CDR3 sequence: CASSRSGLAGATNEQFF. The CDR3 DNA reads as TGCGCCAGCAGCCGATCCGGACTAGCGGGGGCCACCAATGAGCAGTTCTTC.

This sequence joins TRBV27 and TRBJ2-7; D perhaps matches TRBD2 (5 bases). This CDR3 spans 15 amino acids. Looked up from germline, CDR1 is MNHEY and CDR2 is SMNVEV (reference sequence). V shed 5 bases and J shed 0 bases, with 14 bases lying between them. In DNA, the CDR3 is TGTGCCAGCAGTCCCTTACTAGTCCGCTCCTACGAGCAGTACTTC. This encodes CASSPLLVRSYEQYF.

The rearrangement links TRBV18 to TRBJ2-3, with 9 bases fitting TRBD1. Germline trimming cut 5 bases from V and 6 bases from J; bases unmatched to any gene: 3. This CDR3 is built from 13 residues. In germline, CDR1 is KGHSH, CDR2 LQKENI. The CDR3, as DNA: TGTGCCAGCTCATTAACAGGGGGCGATACGCAGTATTTT. Residues: CASSLTGGDTQYF.